Presented here are 11 T cell receptor beta chains from one specimen sequenced in a study of blood T cell repertoires in COVID-19. Method: immunoSEQ multiplex PCR; TCRdb's copy keeps in-frame clones and lacks some. The top ten hold roughly 32% of the sample, which has about 90,000 clones, approximately 80% seen once. Material: peripheral blood. These TCRs come from a woman at least 80 years old with active or convalescent COVID-19.

V usage is TRBV21-1 and J usage is TRBJ2-1; the table's D call TRBD2 went unverified against the DNA. TRBV21-1 corresponds to a pseudogene. The CDR3 sequence is 14 residues long. The CDR3 DNA sequence: TGTGCCACTCCTAGACTAGCGCGAGGCAATGAGCAGTTCTTC. Amino acids: CATPRLARGNEQFF.

This clone was counted once. V gene TRBV28 combines with J gene TRBJ2-3; D is unclear. There are 11 residues in the CDR3. The V gene lost 5 bases and the J gene lost 2 bases, with 2 bases spanning the gap. CDR1 MDHEN and CDR2 SYDVKM come from the germline V gene. The CDR3: CASSHTDTQYF. CDR3 nucleotides: TGTGCCAGCAGTCACACAGATACGCAGTATTTT. The whole variable domain, remainder taken from reference TRBV28 and TRBJ2-3, is DVKVTQSSRYLVKRTGEKVFLECVQDMDHENMFWYRQDPGLGLRLIYFSYDVKMKEKGDIPEGYSVSREKKERFSLILESASTNQTSMYLCASSHTDTQYFGPGTRLTVL.

Only one count was recorded for this clone. J is TRBJ1-6 and V is TRBV2; 7 bases map to TRBD1. The V segment lost 6 bases and the J segment 7 bases; nucleotides outside the gene matches: 9. The CDR3 contains 15 residues. Looked up from germline, CDR1 is SNHLY and CDR2 is FYNNEI. Here the CDR3 reads CASRILQGRNSPLHF. DNA of the CDR3: TGTGCCAGCAGGATATTACAGGGGCGAAATTCACCCCTCCACTTT.

The chain combines TRBV20-1 with TRBJ1-1; D uncertain. Trimming pared 8 bases from V and 4 bases from J, leaving 11 bases between. The CDR3 extends over 11 amino acids. Germline values: CDR1 DFQATT, CDR2 SNEGSKA (reference sequence). The DNA of the CDR3 is TGCAGTCCCCCCACCGGCACTGAAGCTTTCTTT. Translating gives CSPPTGTEAFF.

This clone was found once. The chain is built from TRBV5-5 and TRBJ1-1, with no clear D. Germline V gene data show CDR1 as SGHKS and CDR2 as YYEKEE (reference sequence). This CDR3 is built from 13 residues. V was trimmed by 4 bases and J by 8 bases, leaving 15 bases between them. Here the CDR3 DNA reads TGTGCCAGCAGCCCCAACGGGATAAGGGAAGCTTTCTTT. This encodes CASSPNGIREAFF.

The chain has TRBV6-5 and TRBJ2-7, with 7 bases lining up with TRBD1. Germline V gene data show CDR1 as MNHEY and CDR2 as SVGAGI. CDR3 length: 14 amino acids. Unmatched junction bases numbered 5, after V lost 6 bases and J lost 0 bases. The CDR3, as DNA: TGTGCCAGCAGGTCCGACAGGGCCTCCTACGAGCAGTACTTC. Encoded protein: CASRSDRASYEQYF.

V gene TRBV6-2 or TRBV6-3 combines with J gene TRBJ1-4, with a tentative D call TRBD1 (5 bases). The CDR3 runs to 13 residues. The germline V and J ends were trimmed by 2 bases and 7 bases, with 8 bases remaining between them. Germline V lookup: CDR1 MNHEY, CDR2 SVGEGT. For the CDR3, the DNA is TGTGCCAGCAGTTACGACAGAGCTGAAAAACTGTTTTTT. Protein sequence: CASSYDRAEKLFF.

The chain joins TRBV4-2 to TRBJ2-1; 7 nucleotides agree with TRBD2. Germline V lookup: CDR1 LGHNA, CDR2 YNFKEQ. Germline trimming cut 7 bases from V and 3 bases from J; bases unmatched to any gene: 6. This CDR3 comprises 14 residues. The CDR3 coding sequence is TGTGCCAGCACCCGGGAGGAATTCTACAATGAGCAGTTCTTC. Translation gives CASTREEFYNEQFF.

The genes are TRBV18 and TRBJ1-1, with D possibly matching TRBD1 (5 bases). The CDR3 runs to 15 residues. V was shortened by 5 bases and J by 1 base, with 14 bases between the two germline ends. From germline, CDR1 is KGHSH and CDR2 LQKENI. CDR3 DNA sequence: TGTGCCAGCTCAGACAGCCACCCGAAGAACACTGAAGCTTTCTTT. Encoded protein: CASSDSHPKNTEAFF.

The rearrangement links TRBV5-1 to TRBJ2-7; maybe TRBD1 (5 bases). The CDR3 is made up of 13 amino acids. V gave up 2 bases and J gave up 6 bases, with 12 bases separating them. Germline CDR1 and CDR2: SGHRS and YFSETQ. The CDR3 DNA sequence: TGCGCCAGCAGCTTAGAAGGGGTAGGCGAGCAGTACTTC. Translation gives CASSLEGVGEQYF.

V usage is TRBV6-2 or TRBV6-3 and J usage is TRBJ2-7; 11 bases are shared with TRBD2. CDR1 and CDR2 (germline): MNHEY, SVGEGT. With 1 base clipped from V and 6 bases from J, the junction kept 8 bases outside the gene matches. The CDR3 extends over 16 amino acids. The CDR3 nucleotides are TGTGCCAGCAGTTACTTTCCTTTAGGGACTAGCGGCGAGCAGTACTTC. Its protein product is CASSYFPLGTSGEQYF.